Listed below are T cell receptor beta chains from one sample, sequenced in a study of cytomegalovirus exposure and HLA in healthy donors. Produced via immunoSEQ multiplex PCR; TCRdb's table is partial and in-frame only. The table shows fewer than 200,000 clones, with about four fifths occurring only once. The sequencing input was PBMCs. The receptors derive from a woman under 30 in good health and CMV-seronegative. CDR3s include the opening cysteine and the closing phenylalanine or tryptophan. D genes are given only for firm matches. The size entry is marked missing in some rows and otherwise reads once, few, many or a size class.

D gene	clone size	V gene	J gene	CDR3 protein	CDR3 DNA
NA	NA	TRBV19	TRBJ1-5	CASSKTVNSNQPQHF	TGTGCCAGTAGTAAGACAGTCAATAGCAATCAGCCCCAGCATTTT
TRBD2	NA	TRBV6-6	TRBJ2-3	CASSRLAEALTDTQYF	TGTGCCAGCAGTCGACTAGCGGAGGCCCTCACAGATACGCAGTATTTT
NA	NA	TRBV6-5	TRBJ1-1	CASSYNEGNTEAFF	TGTGCCAGCAGTTATAACGAGGGGAACACTGAAGCTTTCTTT
TRBD1	NA	TRBV27	TRBJ1-1	CASSPDREANTEAFF	TGTGCCAGCAGTCCGGACAGGGAGGCGAACACTGAAGCTTTCTTT
NA	once	TRBV11-2	TRBJ2-7	CASSLDGIYEQYF	TGTGCCAGCAGCTTAGATGGCATATACGAGCAGTACTTC
NA	NA	TRBV28	TRBJ2-7	CASSYSGTEAYEQYF	TGTGCCAGCAGTTATTCCGGGACTGAGGCCTACGAGCAGTACTTC
TRBD1	NA	TRBV6-5	TRBJ1-2	CASSYTAPGQGYGYTF	TGTGCCAGCAGTTACACGGCCCCGGGACAGGGCTATGGCTACACCTTC
TRBD2	NA	TRBV4-1	TRBJ2-7	CASSQQTSSSEQYF	TGCGCCAGCAGCCAACAGACTAGCAGCTCCGAGCAGTACTTC
NA	NA	TRBV28	TRBJ1-2	CASRKQGPYGYTF	TGTGCCAGCAGGAAACAGGGCCCCTATGGCTACACCTTC
TRBD2	NA	TRBV29-1	TRBJ2-1	CSVGLAALYNEQFF	TGCAGCGTTGGACTAGCGGCCCTCTACAATGAGCAGTTCTTC